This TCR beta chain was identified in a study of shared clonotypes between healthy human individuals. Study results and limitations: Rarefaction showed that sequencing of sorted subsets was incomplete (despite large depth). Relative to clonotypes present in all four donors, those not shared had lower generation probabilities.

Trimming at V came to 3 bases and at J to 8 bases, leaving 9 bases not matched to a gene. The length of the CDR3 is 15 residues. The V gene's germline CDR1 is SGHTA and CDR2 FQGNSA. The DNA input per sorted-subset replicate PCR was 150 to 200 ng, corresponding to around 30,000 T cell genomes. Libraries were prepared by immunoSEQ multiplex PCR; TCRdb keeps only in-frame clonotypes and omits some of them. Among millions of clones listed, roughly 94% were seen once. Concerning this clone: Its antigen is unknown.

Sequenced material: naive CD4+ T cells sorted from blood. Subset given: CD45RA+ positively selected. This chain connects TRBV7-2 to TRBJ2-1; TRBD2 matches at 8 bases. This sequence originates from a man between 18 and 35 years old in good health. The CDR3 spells CASSFTSGPGHEQFF. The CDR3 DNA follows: TGTGCCAGCAGCTTCACTAGCGGACCCGGCCATGAGCAGTTCTTC. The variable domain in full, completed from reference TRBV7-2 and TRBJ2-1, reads GAGVSQSPSNKVTEKGKDVELRCDPISGHTALYWYRQSLGQGLEFLIYFQGNSAPDKSGLPSDRFSAERTGGSVSTLTIQRTQQEDSAVYLCASSFTSGPGHEQFFGPGTRLTVL.